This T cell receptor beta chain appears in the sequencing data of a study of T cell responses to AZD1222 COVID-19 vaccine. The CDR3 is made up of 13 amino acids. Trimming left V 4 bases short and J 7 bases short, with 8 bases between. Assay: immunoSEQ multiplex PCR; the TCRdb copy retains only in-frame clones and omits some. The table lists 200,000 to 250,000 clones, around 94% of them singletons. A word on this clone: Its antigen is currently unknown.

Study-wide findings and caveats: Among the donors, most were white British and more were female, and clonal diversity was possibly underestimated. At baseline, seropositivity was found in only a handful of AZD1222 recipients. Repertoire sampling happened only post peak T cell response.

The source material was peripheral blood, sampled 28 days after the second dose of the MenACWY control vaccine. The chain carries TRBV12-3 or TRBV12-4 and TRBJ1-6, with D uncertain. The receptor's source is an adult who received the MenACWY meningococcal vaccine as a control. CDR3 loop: CASSSAGNSPLHF. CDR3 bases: TGTGCCAGCAGTTCGGCGGGGAATTCACCCCTCCACTTT.